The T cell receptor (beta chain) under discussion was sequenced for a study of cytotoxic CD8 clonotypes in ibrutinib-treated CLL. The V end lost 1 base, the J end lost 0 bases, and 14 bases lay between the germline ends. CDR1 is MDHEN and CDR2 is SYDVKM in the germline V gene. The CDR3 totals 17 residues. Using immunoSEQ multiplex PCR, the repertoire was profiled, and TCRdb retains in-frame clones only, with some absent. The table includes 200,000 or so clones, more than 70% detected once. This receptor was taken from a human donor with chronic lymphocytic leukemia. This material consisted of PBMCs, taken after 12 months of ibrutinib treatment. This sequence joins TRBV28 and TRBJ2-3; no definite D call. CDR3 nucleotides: TGTGCCAGCAGTTTATTGTTCGTCGAGGCTAGCACAGATACGCAGTATTTT. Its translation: CASSLLFVEASTDTQYF.